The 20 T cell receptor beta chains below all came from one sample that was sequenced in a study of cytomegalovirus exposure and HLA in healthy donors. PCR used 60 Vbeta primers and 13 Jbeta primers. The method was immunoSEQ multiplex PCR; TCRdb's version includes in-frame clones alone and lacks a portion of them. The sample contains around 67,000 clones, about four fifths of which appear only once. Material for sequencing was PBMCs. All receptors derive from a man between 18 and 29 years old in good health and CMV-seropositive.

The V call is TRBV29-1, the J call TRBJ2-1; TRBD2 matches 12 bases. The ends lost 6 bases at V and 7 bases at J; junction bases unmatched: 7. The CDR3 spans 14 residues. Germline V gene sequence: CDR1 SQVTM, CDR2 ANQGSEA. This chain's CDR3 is CSVRTSGVGNEQFF. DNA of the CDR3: TGCAGCGTCAGGACTAGCGGGGTGGGGAATGAGCAGTTCTTC.

The CDR3 loop reads CASTSTGQVLFF. CDR3 sequence (DNA): TGTGCCAGCACGTCAACGGGACAGGTTTTGTTCTTC. The chain carries TRBV2 and TRBJ2-1; 8 bases map to TRBD1. V was pared by 7 bases and J by 15 bases, with 11 bases of the junction left unmatched. The CDR3 totals 12 residues. The V gene's germline CDR1 is SNHLY and CDR2 FYNNEI.

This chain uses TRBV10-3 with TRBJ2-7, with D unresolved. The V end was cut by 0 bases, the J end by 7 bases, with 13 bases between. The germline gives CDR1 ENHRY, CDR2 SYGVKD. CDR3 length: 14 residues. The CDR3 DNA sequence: TGTGCCATCAGTGAGTCTGAAGTCGCTCGGGAGCAGTACTTC. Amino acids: CAISESEVAREQYF.

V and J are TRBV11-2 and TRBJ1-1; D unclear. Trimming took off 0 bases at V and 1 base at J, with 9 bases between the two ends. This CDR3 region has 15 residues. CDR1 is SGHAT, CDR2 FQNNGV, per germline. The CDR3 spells CASSLEGRGNTEAFF. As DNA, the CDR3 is TGTGCCAGCAGCTTAGAAGGTCGGGGGAACACTGAAGCTTTCTTT.

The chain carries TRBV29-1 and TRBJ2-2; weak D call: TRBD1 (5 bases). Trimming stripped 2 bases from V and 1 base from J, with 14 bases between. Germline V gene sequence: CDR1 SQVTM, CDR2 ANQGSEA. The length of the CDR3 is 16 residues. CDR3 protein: CSVEWGRGQNTGELFF. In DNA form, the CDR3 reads TGCAGCGTTGAATGGGGTAGAGGACAGAACACCGGGGAGCTGTTTTTT.

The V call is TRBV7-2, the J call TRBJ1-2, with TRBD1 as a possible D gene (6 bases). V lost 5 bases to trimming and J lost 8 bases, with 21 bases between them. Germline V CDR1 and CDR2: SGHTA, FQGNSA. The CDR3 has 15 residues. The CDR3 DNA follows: TGTGCCAGCAGCCCTTGGACAGACTCGCCGAAGGGCTACACCTTC. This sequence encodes CASSPWTDSPKGYTF.

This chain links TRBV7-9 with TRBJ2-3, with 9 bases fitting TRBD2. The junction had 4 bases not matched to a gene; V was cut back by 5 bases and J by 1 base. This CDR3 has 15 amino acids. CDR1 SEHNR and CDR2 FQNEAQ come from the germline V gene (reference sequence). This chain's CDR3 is CASSRTSEGTDTQYF. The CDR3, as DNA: TGTGCCAGCAGCCGGACTAGCGAGGGCACAGATACGCAGTATTTT.

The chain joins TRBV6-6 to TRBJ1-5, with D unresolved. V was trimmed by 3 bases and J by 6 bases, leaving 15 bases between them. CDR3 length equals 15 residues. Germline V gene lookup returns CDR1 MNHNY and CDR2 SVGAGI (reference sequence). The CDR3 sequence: CASSYSRDPRQPQHF. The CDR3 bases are TGTGCCAGCAGTTATAGCCGGGATCCCCGTCAGCCCCAGCATTTT.

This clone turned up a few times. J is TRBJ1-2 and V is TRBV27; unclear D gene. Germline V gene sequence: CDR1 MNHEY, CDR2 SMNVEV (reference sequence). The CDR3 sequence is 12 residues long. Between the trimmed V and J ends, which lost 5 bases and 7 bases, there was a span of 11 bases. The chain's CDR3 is CASSPTRGGYTF. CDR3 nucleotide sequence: TGTGCCAGCAGTCCCACGCGTGGTGGCTACACCTTC.

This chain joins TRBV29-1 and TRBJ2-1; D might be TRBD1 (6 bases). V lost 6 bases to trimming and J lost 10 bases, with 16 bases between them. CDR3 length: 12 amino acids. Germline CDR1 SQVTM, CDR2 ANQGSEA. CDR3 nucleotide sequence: TGCAGCGTAGTAACAGGGATAGGGGAGCAGTTCTTC. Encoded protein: CSVVTGIGEQFF.

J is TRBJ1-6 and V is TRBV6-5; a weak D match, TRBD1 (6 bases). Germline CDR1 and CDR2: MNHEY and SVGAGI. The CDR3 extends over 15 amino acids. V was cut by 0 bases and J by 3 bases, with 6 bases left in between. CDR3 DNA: TGTGCCAGCAGTTACTCGGACAGCTATAATTCACCCCTCCACTTT. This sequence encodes CASSYSDSYNSPLHF.

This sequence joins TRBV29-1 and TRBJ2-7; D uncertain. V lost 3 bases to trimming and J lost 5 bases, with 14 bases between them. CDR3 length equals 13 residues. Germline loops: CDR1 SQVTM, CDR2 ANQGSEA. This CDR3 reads CSVEEYGLDEQYF. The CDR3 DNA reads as TGCAGCGTTGAGGAGTATGGTCTCGACGAGCAGTACTTC.

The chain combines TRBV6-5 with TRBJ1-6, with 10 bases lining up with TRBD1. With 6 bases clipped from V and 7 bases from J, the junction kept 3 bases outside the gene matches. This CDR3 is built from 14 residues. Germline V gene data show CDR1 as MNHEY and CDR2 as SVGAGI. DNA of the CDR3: TGTGCCAGCAGGGGACAGGGGTCGAATTCACCCCTCCACTTT. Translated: CASRGQGSNSPLHF.

DNA of the CDR3: TGCAGCGTTAAGGACAGTAGCAATCAGCCCCAGCATTTT. Translated, it gives CSVKDSSNQPQHF. This chain joins TRBV29-1 and TRBJ1-5; possibly TRBD1 for D (6 bases). Trimming stripped 5 bases from V and 0 bases from J, with 8 bases between. Looked up from germline, CDR1 is SQVTM and CDR2 is ANQGSEA. The CDR3 totals 13 residues.

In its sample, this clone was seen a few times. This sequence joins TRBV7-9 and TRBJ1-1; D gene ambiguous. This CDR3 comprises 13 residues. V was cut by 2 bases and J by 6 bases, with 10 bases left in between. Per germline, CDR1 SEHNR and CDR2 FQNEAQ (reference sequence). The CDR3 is CASSLRLNSEAFF. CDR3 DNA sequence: TGTGCCAGCAGCTTACGTCTAAACTCTGAAGCTTTCTTT.

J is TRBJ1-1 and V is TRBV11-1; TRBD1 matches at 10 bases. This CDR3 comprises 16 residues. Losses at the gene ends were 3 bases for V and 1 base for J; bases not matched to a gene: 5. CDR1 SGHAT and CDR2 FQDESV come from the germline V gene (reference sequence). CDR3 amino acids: CASSFVGTGENTEAFF. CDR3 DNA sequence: TGTGCCAGCAGCTTCGTAGGGACAGGGGAGAACACTGAAGCTTTCTTT. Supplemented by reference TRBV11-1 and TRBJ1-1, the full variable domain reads EAEVAQSPRYKITEKSQAVAFWCDPISGHATLYWYRQILGQGPELLVQFQDESVVDDSQLPKDRFSAERLKGVDSTLKIQPAELGDSAMYLCASSFVGTGENTEAFFGQGTRLTVV.

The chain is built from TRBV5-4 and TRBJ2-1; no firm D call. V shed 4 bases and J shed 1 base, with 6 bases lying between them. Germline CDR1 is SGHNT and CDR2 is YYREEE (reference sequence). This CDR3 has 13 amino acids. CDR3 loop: CASSPESYNEQFF. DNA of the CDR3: TGTGCCAGCAGCCCGGAGTCCTACAATGAGCAGTTCTTC.

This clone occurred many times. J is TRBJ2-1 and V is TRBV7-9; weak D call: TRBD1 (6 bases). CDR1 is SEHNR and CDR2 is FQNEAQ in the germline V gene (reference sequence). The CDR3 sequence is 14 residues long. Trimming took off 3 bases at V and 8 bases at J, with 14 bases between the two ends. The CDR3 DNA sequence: TGTGCCAGCAGCTTCACCAGGGGTGGGGATGAGCAGTTCTTC. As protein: CASSFTRGGDEQFF.

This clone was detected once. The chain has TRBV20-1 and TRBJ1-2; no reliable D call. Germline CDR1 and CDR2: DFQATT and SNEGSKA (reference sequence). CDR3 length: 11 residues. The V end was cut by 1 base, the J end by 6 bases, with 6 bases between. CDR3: CSARGRDGYTF. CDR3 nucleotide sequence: TGCAGTGCTAGAGGGAGGGATGGCTACACCTTC.

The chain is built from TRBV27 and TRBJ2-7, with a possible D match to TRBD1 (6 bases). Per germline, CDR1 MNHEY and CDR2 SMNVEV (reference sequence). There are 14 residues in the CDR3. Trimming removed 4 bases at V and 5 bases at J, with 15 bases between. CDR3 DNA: TGTGCCAGCAGTTCAGGGGCGAGTACCCACGAGCAGTACTTC. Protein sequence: CASSSGASTHEQYF.